The 2 T cell receptor beta chains given below trace back to one sample, sequenced in a study of response to subunit inactivated influenza vaccine. MiXCR, applied by TCRdb to the RT-PCR reads, yields one record per CDR3 protein. This sample carries fewer than 650,000 distinct CDR3 sequences, 10% to 15% of them seen once, and the ten largest clones take around 13%. Here the sequenced sample was PBMCs from blood, taken 40 to 50 days after vaccination. Receptors were obtained from a man aged 45-65 years who received an inactivated influenza vaccine.

In its sample, this clonotype was seen a few times. The chain employs TRBV3-1 and TRBJ2-1; 14 bases are a match to TRBD2. Germline V lookup: CDR1 LGHDT, CDR2 YNNKEL (reference sequence). The CDR3 consists of 17 residues. Trimming at V came to 0 bases and at J to 8 bases, leaving 6 bases not matched to a gene. CDR3 DNA sequence: TGTGCCAGCAGCCAAGATTTTGGACTAGCGGGAGGCGATGAGCAGTTCTTC. It is translated as CASSQDFGLAGGDEQFF.

In its sample, this clonotype was seen a few times. The J gene is TRBJ1-2, the V gene TRBV6-5, with D tentatively TRBD1 (5 bases). Germline CDR1 is MNHEY and CDR2 is SVGAGI. With 6 bases removed from V and 8 bases from J, the gap between germline ends came to 13 bases. This CDR3 has 12 amino acids. The CDR3 DNA follows: TGTGCCAGCAGCTCCAGGGAGAGGGGCTACACCTTC. This codes for CASSSRERGYTF.